The clone carrying this TCR beta chain was seen repeatedly, ten times or more. This sample was included in a study of T-cell memory formation after mild COVID-19. MiXCR, run by TCRdb on the 5' RACE reads, gives a single entry per CDR3 protein. The table has 550,000 to 700,000 distinct CDR3 sequences, under 20% seen once. The sequence was collected from an adult woman who had mild COVID-19 (a few samples of this study predate the infection). Cell type and time point are not known. Sequencing was done on a sample of PBMCs or a T cell subset sorted from them (not recorded which).

CDR3 nucleotide sequence: TGTGCCAGCTCACCGGTCGCGGGGGCCAACACAGATACGCAGTATTTT. Protein product: CASSPVAGANTDTQYF. The V call is TRBV18, the J call TRBJ2-3, with D perhaps TRBD2 (7 bases). This CDR3 contains 16 residues. Per the germline V gene, CDR1 is KGHSH and CDR2 is LQKENI. Trimming took 3 bases from V and 2 from J, leaving 15 bases between them.